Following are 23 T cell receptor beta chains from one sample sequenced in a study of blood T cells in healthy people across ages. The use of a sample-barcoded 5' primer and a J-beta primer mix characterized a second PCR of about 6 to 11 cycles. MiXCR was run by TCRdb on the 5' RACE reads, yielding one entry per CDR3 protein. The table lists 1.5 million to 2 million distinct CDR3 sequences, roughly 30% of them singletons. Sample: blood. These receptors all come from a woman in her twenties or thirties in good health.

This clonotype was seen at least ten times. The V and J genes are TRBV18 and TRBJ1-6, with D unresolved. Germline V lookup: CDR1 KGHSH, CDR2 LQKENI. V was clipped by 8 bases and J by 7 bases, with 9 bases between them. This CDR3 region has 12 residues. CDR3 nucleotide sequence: TGTGCCAGCGGTAGGCGGAATTCACCCCTCCACTTT. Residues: CASGRRNSPLHF.

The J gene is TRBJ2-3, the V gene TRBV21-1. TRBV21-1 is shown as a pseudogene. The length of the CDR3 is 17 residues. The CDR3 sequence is CASSNSLSSASTDTQYF. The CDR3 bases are TGTGCCAGCAGCAATTCTCTTTCTAGCGCTAGCACAGATACGCAGTATTTT.

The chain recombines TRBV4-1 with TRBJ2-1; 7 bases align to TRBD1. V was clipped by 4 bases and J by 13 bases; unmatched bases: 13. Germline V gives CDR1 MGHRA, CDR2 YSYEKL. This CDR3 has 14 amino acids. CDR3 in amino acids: CASSLRTGQETQFF. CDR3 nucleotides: TGCGCCAGCAGCCTTCGGACAGGCCAAGAGACCCAGTTCTTC.

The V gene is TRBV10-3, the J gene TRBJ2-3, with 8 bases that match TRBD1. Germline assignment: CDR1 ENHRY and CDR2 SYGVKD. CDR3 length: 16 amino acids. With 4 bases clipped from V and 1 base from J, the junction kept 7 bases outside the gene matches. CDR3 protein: CAISVVAGGRTDTQYF. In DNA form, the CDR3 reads TGTGCCATCAGTGTAGTTGCAGGGGGCCGCACAGATACGCAGTATTTT.

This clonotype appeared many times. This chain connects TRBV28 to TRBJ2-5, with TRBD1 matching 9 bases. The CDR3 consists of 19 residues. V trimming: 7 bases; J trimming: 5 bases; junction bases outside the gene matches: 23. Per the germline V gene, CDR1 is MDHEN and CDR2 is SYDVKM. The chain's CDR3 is CASNDPRDREVRSAETQYF. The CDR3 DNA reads TGTGCCAGCAACGACCCCCGGGACAGGGAGGTTAGGAGTGCGGAGACCCAGTACTTC.

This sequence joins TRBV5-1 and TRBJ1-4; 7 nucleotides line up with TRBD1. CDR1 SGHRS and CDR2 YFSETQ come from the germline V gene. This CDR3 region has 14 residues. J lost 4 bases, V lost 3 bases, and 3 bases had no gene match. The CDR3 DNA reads TGCGCCAGCAGCTCACAGGGGATTAATGAAAAACTGTTTTTT. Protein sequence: CASSSQGINEKLFF.

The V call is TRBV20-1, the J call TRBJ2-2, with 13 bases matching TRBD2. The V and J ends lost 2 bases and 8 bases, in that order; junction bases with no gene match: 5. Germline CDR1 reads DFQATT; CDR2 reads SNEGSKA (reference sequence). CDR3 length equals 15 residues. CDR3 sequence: CSARRTSGGAGELFF. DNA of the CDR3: TGCAGTGCTAGAAGGACTAGCGGGGGAGCGGGGGAGCTGTTTTTT.

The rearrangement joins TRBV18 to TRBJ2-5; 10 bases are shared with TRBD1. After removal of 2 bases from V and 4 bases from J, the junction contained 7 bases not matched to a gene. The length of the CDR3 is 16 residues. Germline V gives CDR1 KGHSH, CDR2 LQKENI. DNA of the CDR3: TGTGCCAGCTCACCAAGGGCCCGACAGGGGGCAGAGACCCAGTACTTC. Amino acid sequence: CASSPRARQGAETQYF.

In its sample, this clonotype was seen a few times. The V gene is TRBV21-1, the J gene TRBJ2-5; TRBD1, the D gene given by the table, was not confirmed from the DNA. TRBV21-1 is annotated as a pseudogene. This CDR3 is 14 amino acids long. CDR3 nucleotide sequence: TGTGCCAGCAGCTCCCCTCGGACAGGAGAGACCCAGTACTTC. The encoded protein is CASSSPRTGETQYF.

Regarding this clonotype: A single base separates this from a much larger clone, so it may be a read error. The CDR3, as DNA: TGTGCCAGCTCACCTTACGGGGATAGAGACATTCAGTACTTC. This gives the protein CASSPYGDRDIQYF. The V and J genes are TRBV18 and TRBJ2-4, with a weak D call TRBD2 (5 bases). Trimming removed 3 bases at V and 8 bases at J, with 14 bases between. The CDR3 consists of 14 residues. Germline V lookup: CDR1 KGHSH, CDR2 LQKENI.

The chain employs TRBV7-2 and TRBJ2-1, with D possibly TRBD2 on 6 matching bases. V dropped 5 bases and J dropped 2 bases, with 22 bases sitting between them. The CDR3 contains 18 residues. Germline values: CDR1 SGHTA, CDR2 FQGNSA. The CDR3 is CASSPTYGIAGPYNEQFF. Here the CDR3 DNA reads TGTGCCAGCAGCCCCACATACGGTATCGCGGGGCCCTACAATGAGCAGTTCTTC.

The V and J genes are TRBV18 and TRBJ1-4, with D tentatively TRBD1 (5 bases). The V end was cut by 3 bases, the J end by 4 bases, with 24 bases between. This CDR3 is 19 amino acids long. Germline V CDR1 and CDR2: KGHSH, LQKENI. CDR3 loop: CASSPRVGDSRTRNEKLFF. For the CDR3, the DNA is TGTGCCAGCTCACCGAGAGTAGGGGACTCCCGAACCCGTAATGAAAAACTGTTTTTT.

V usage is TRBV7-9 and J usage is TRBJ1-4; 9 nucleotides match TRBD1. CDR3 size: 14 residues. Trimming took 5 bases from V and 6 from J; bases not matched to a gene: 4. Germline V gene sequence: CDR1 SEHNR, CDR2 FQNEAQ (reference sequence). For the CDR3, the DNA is TGTGCCAGCAGCCCCAGACAGGGGGATGAAAAACTGTTTTTT. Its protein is CASSPRQGDEKLFF.

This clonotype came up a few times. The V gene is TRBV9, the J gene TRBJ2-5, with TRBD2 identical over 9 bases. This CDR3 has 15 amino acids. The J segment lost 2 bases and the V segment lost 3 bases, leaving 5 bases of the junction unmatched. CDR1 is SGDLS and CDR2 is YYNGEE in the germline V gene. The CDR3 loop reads CASSEWTSDQETQYF. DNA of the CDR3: TGTGCCAGCAGCGAGTGGACTAGCGATCAAGAGACCCAGTACTTC. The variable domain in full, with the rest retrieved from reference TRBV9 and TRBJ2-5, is DSGVTQTPKHLITATGQRVTLRCSPRSGDLSVYWYQQSLDQGLQFLIQYYNGEERAKGNILERFSAQQFPDLHSELNLSSLELGDSALYFCASSEWTSDQETQYFGPGTRLLVL.

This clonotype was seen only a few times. This CDR3 is CASSPTSGSLPSTDTQYF. The CDR3 nucleotides are TGCGCCAGCAGTCCGACTAGCGGGAGTCTCCCTAGCACAGATACGCAGTATTTT. V and J are TRBV10-2 and TRBJ2-3; TRBD2 matches at 12 bases. Germline V gene lookup returns CDR1 WSHSY and CDR2 SAAADI. The CDR3 loop spans 18 amino acids. V shed 5 bases and J 0 bases; nucleotides not matched to a gene: 9.

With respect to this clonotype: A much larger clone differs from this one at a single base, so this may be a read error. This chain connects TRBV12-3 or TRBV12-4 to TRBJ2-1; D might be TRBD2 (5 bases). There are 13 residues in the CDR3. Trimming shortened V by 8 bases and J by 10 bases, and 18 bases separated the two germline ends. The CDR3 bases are TGTGCCAGCTGCTGGACTCAATCCTACGAGCAGTTCTTC. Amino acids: CASCWTQSYEQFF.

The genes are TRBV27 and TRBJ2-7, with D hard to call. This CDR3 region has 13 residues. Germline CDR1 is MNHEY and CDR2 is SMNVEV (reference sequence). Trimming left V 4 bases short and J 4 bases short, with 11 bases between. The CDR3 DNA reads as TGTGCCAGCAGTTCCCAGTTGACTTACGAGCAGTACTTC. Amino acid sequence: CASSSQLTYEQYF.

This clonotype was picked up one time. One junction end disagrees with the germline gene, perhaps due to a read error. Here the CDR3 reads CACSLEWSYEQYF. CDR3 in DNA: TGCGCCTGCAGCTTGGAGTGGTCCTACGAGCAGTACTTC. The rearrangement uses TRBV5-1 and TRBJ2-5, with D unresolved. The better agreement between TRBJ2-7 and the DNA end casts doubt on the J call. The CDR3 is 13 residues long. The germline V gene has CDR1 SGHRS and CDR2 YFSETQ.

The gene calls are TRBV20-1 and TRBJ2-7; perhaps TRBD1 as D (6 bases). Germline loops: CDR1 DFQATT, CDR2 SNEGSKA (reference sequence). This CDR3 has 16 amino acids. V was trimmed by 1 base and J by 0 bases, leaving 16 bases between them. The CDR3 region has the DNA TGCAGTGCTAGAGTGTTTGGTACAGGGAGCTCCTACGAGCAGTACTTC. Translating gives CSARVFGTGSSYEQYF.

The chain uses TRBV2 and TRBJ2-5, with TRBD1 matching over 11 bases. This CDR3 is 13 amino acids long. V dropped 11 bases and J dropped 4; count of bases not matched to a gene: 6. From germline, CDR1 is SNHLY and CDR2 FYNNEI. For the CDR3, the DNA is TGTGCCTGGACAGGGGGCTTGGGAGAGACCCAGTACTTC. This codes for CAWTGGLGETQYF.

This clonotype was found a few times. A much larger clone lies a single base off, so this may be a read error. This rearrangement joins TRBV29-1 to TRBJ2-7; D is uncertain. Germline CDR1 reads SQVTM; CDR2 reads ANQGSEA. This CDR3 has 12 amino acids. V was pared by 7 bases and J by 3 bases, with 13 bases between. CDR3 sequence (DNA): TGCAGCGGTCGCCAGAACATCTACGAGCAGTACTTC. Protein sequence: CSGRQNIYEQYF.

CDR3 sequence: CASSRSGGGNQPQHF. The DNA of the CDR3 is TGTGCCAGCAGCCGCTCCGGGGGCGGCAATCAGCCCCAGCATTTT. The chain is built from TRBV12-3 or TRBV12-4 and TRBJ1-5; maybe TRBD1 (6 bases). The CDR3 extends over 15 amino acids. The V end was cut by 6 bases, the J end by 2 bases, with 14 bases between.

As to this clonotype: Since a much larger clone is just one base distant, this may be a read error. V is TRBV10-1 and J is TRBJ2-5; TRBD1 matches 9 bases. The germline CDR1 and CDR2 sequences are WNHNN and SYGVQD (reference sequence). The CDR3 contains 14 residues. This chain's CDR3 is CASSESGQGNIQHF. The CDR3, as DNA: TGCGCCAGCAGTGAGTCGGGACAGGGCAACATTCAGCACTTC.